These 3 T cell receptor beta chains were sequenced from one sample in a study of T cells after yellow fever vaccination. A single record per CDR3 protein comes from TCRdb applying MiXCR to the 5' RACE reads. The repertoire consists of roughly 300,000 distinct CDR3 sequences, with around 6.8% occurring once and the leading ten covering 15% to 20%. The sample here was PBMCs, taken more than 35 days after the first yellow fever vaccination. Receptor source: a man younger than 35 who received the YFV17D yellow fever vaccine.

This clonotype was observed a handful of times. The rearrangement uses TRBV29-1 and TRBJ2-3; maybe TRBD1 (6 bases). Trimming stripped 5 bases from V and 7 bases from J, with 19 bases between. This CDR3 is built from 14 residues. Germline loops: CDR1 SQVTM, CDR2 ANQGSEA. The CDR3 is CSVLRDNPSYTQYF. The DNA for the CDR3 is TGCAGCGTTCTCCGGGACAACCCATCTTATACGCAGTATTTT.

This clonotype showed up many times. The genes are TRBV20-1 and TRBJ2-1, with D perhaps TRBD1 or TRBD2 (5 bases each). The ends were cut back, 0 bases at V and 2 bases at J, with 11 bases in the middle. The CDR3 spans 15 residues. Germline V lookup: CDR1 DFQATT, CDR2 SNEGSKA (reference sequence). This CDR3 reads CSARDGRGPYNEQFF. CDR3 DNA: TGCAGTGCTAGAGATGGACGGGGACCCTACAATGAGCAGTTCTTC.

This clonotype was counted a few times. The chain combines TRBV11-2 with TRBJ1-3; TRBD1 aligns across 12 bases. The CDR3 totals 18 residues. Trimming took 2 bases from V and 0 from J; bases not matched to a gene: 5. Germline V CDR1 and CDR2: SGHAT, FQNNGV. The CDR3 region has the DNA TGTGCCAGCAGCTTAAGGGGGACAGGGGGCCTCTCTGGAAACACCATATATTTT. Translation: CASSLRGTGGLSGNTIYF.